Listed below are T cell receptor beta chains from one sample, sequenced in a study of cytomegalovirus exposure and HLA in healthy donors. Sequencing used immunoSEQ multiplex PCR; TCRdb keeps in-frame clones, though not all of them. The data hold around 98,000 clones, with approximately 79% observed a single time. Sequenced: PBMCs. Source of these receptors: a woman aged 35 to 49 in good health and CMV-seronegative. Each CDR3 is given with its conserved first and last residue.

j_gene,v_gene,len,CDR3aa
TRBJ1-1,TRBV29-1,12,CSAKTGITEAFF
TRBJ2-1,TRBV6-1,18,CASSEARGDRGPYNEQFF
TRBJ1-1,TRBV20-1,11,CSASLGREAFF
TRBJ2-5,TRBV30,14,CAWSWGRGQETQYF
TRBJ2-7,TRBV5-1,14,CASSRDSYSYEQYF
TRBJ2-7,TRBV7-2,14,CASSLEGQVTEQYF
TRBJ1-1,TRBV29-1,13,CSVEGHGYTEAFF
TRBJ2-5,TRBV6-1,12,CASSVQGETQYF
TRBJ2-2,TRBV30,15,CAWYYGGGTTGELFF
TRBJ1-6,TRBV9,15,CASSPWGTPDSPLHF
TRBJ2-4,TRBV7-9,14,CASSLSVAKNIQYF
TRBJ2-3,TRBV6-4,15,CASAQGTSGVGTQYF
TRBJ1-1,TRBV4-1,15,CASSQDQGGATEAFF
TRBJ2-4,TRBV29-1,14,CSVEDRGGADIQYF
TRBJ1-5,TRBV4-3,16,CASSQSSTGGHQPQHF
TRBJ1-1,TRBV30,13,CAWRPRQGSEAFF
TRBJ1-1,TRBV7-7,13,CASSAGQGAEAFF
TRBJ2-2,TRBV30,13,CAWSTGPTGELFF
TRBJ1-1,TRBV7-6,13,CASSGYSGTEAFF
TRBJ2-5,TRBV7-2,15,CASSAQVASGETQYF
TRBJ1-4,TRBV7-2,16,CASSLDRQPTNEKLFF
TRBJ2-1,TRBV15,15,CATSREGQSYNEQFF
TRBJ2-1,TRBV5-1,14,CASSLDSLYNEQFF
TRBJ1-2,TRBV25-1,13,CASSESDSYGYTF
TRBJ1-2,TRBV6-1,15,CASTESDGGVDGYTF
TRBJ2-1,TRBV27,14,CASSFVRVHNEQFF
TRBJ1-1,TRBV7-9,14,CASSPNRGYTEAFF
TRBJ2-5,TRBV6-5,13,CASSPVLGETQYF
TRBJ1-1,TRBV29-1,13,CSVAFGTGTEAFF
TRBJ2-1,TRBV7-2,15,CASSLGGGPYNEQFF
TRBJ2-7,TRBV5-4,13,CASSVDSLYEQYF
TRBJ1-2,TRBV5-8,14,CASSLIGGGYGYTF
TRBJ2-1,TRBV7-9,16,CASSTTGIKGWNEQFF
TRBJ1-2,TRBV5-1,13,CASRGTGYYGYTF
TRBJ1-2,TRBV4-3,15,CASSPIQGTVYGYTF
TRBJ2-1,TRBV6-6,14,CASSYSLGRGEQFF
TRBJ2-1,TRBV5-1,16,CASSLAPGQGNNEQFF
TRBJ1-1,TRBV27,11,CASSLGSRAFF
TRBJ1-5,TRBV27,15,CASSAQGYSNQPQHF
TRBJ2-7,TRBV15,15,CATSRDAVRGREQYF
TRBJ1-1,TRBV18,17,CASSPQLQGFLNTEAFF
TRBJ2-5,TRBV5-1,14,CASSLGLDLETQYF
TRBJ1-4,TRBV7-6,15,CASSFPGQANEKLFF
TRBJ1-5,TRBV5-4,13,CASSFGEGQPQHF
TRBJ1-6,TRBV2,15,CASSELGQGNSPLHF
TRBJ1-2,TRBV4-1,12,CASFGSGGGYTF
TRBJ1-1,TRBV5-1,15,CASSSDRGGDTEAFF
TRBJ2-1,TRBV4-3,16,CASSQDLAGGRNEQFF
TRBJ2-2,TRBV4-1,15,CASSAGTANTGELFF
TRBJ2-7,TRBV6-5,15,CASSYLGLAAYEQYF
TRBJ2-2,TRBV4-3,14,CASSPLAGRGELFF